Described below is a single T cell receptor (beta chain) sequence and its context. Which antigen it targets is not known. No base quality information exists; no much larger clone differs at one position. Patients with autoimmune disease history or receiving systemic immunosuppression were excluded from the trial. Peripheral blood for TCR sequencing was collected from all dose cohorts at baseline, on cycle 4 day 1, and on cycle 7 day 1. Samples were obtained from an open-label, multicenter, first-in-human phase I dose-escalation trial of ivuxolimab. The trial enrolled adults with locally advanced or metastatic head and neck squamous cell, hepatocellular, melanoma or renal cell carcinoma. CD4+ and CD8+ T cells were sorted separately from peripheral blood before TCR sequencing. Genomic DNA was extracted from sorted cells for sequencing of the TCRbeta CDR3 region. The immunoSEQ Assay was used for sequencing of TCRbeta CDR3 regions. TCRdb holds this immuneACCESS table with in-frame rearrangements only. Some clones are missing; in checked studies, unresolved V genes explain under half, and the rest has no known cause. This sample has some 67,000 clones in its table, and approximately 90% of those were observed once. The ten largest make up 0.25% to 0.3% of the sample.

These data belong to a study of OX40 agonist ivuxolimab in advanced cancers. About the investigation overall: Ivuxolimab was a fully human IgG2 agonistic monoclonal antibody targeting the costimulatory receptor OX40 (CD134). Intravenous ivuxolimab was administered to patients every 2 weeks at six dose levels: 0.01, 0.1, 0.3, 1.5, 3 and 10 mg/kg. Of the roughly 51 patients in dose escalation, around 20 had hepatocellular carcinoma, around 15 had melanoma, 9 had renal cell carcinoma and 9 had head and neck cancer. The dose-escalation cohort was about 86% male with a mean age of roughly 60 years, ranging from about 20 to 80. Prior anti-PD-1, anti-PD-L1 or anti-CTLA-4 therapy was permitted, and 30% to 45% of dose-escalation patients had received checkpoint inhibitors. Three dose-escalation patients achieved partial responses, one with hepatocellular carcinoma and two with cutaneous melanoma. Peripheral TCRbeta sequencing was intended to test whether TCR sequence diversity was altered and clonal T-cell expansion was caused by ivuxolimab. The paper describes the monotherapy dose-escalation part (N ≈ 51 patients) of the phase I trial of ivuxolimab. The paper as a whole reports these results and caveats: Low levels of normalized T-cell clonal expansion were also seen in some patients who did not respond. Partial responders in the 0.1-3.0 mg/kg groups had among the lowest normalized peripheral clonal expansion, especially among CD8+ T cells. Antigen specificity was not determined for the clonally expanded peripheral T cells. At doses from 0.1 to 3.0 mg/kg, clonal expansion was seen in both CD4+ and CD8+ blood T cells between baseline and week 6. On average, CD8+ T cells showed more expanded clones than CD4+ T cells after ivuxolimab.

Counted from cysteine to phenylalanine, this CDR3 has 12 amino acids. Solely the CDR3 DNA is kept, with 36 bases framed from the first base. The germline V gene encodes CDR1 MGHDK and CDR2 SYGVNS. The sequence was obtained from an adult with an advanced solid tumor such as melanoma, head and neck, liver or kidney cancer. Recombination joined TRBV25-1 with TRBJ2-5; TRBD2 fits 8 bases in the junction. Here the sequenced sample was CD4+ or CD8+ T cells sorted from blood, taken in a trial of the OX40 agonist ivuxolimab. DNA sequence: TGTGCTATCGGGGGGGCCCTAGAGACCCAGTACTTC. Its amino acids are CAIGGALETQYF.